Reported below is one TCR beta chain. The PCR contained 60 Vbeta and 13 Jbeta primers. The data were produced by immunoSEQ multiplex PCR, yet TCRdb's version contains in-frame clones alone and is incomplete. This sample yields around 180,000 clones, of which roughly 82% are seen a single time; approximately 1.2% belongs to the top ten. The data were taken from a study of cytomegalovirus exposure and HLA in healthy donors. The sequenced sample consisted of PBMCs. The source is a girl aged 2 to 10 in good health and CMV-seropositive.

The CDR3 sequence is CASNDRGRPANEKLFF. The DNA for the CDR3 is TGTGCCAGCAATGACAGGGGGAGACCCGCGAATGAAAAACTGTTTTTT. The chain combines TRBV27 with TRBJ1-4; 9 nucleotides line up with TRBD1. This CDR3 is 16 amino acids long. CDR1 MNHEY and CDR2 SMNVEV come from the germline V gene (reference sequence). The V gene end was trimmed by 7 bases and the J gene end by 5 bases; junction bases not matched to a gene: 11.